This T cell receptor (beta chain) was documented in a study of T cells in Graves' hyperthyroidism and ophthalmopathy. Study overall: Initial diagnosis, before any treatment, was when peripheral blood was collected. General study findings and limits: Through a model of 13 V-J features, ophthalmopathy was separated from stable hyperthyroidism.

A word on this clonotype: Its antigen remains unknown.

Amplified TCR beta CDR3 regions came from RNA transcripts. HTBI primers drove first-round RT-PCR of the TCR CDR3. TCRdb analysed the multiplex PCR reads with MiXCR anew, one entry per CDR3 protein. This table holds around 690,000 distinct CDR3 sequences, roughly 20% found once. This CDR3 comprises 14 residues. V lost 0 bases, J lost 6 bases, and 9 bases lay in between. CDR1 is LGHNA, CDR2 YNFKEQ, per germline. The chain joins TRBV4-2 to TRBJ1-5; D might be TRBD1 (5 bases). This clonotype was sampled from a man aged 25 to 40 with Graves' ophthalmopathy. The material sequenced was blood. The CDR3 reads CASSQDRGGQPQHF. CDR3 DNA sequence: TGTGCCAGCAGCCAAGATAGGGGTGGTCAGCCCCAGCATTTT.